The following is a T cell receptor (beta chain) sequence with its context. These data are taken from a study of T cell changes during pregnancy in multiple sclerosis. Germline CDR1 is LGHNA and CDR2 is YSLEER. V lost 1 base, J lost 5 bases, and 0 bases stayed unmatched. The length of the CDR3 is 13 residues. Libraries were prepared by immunoSEQ multiplex PCR; TCRdb keeps only in-frame clonotypes and omits some of them. The sample yields 45,000 to 70,000 clones, 80% to 95% seen once. The source is a female donor in good health, enrolled as a control in a pregnancy study. The sample in question was peripheral blood, obtained in the third trimester of pregnancy. V gene TRBV4-3 combines with J gene TRBJ2-3; 7 nucleotides line up with TRBD1. This CDR3 is CASSQAGGDTQYF. CDR3 nucleotide sequence: TGCGCCAGCAGCCAAGCAGGGGGAGATACGCAGTATTTT.